Presented here are 14 T cell receptor beta chains from one specimen sequenced in a study of blood T cell repertoires in COVID-19. Some clones are missing from TCRdb's copy, which holds only in-frame ones; the method was immunoSEQ multiplex PCR. Among around 94,000 clones listed, 75% to 95% were seen once. Sequences were obtained from peripheral blood. These receptor sequences come from a man between 18 and 29 years old with acute or convalescent COVID-19.

The genes are TRBV5-1 and TRBJ1-2; possibly TRBD1 for D (5 bases). Germline V gene lookup returns CDR1 SGHRS and CDR2 YFSETQ. CDR3 length equals 14 residues. V was trimmed by 6 bases and J by 6 bases, leaving 18 bases between them. Here the CDR3 DNA reads TGCGCCAGCACCGTGGACATACCTGCCGATGGCTACACCTTC. Translating it yields CASTVDIPADGYTF.

This clone was observed a handful of times. The CDR3 sequence is CASSPTRGRNTIYF. The CDR3 DNA follows: TGTGCCAGCAGCCCGACCCGGGGTAGAAACACCATATATTTT. The chain uses TRBV25-1 and TRBJ1-3; D call uncertain. Per germline, CDR1 MGHDK and CDR2 SYGVNS. V dropped 6 bases and J dropped 5 bases, with 14 bases sitting between them. The CDR3 covers 14 residues.

This clone came up a few times. V gene TRBV5-6 combines with J gene TRBJ1-1; no definite D call. V was clipped by 4 bases and J by 3 bases, with 7 bases between them. Per the germline V gene, CDR1 is SGHDT and CDR2 is YYEEEE. The CDR3 length is 12 residues. In nucleotides, the CDR3 is TGTGCCAGCAGCGCGGGTCACACTGAAGCTTTCTTT. This gives the protein CASSAGHTEAFF.

J is TRBJ2-7 and V is TRBV11-2; TRBD2 matches 14 bases. Trimming took 5 bases from V and 5 from J; bases not matched to a gene: 11. This CDR3 has 17 residues. Looked up from germline, CDR1 is SGHAT and CDR2 is FQNNGV. This chain's CDR3 is CASSVRLPGLAGDEQYF. The CDR3 nucleotides are TGTGCCAGCAGCGTAAGGCTTCCGGGACTAGCGGGGGACGAGCAGTACTTC.

The chain recombines TRBV5-6 with TRBJ1-1; 8 positions match TRBD1. After removal of 0 bases from V and 7 bases from J, the junction contained 2 bases not matched to a gene. The CDR3 length is 13 residues. Germline values: CDR1 SGHDT, CDR2 YYEEEE. The CDR3 bases are TGTGCCAGCAGCTTGGGAACAGGGGGTGAAGCTTTCTTT. Protein product: CASSLGTGGEAFF.

This clone was seen only once. This sequence joins TRBV19 and TRBJ1-1; TRBD1 matches 7 bases. J was trimmed by 4 bases and V by 1 base; bases with no gene match: 9. Germline CDR1 reads LNHDA; CDR2 reads SQIVND (reference sequence). The CDR3 contains 16 residues. The CDR3, as DNA: TGTGCCAGTAGTATAGCTACAATCTCAGGGGGCACTGAAGCTTTCTTT. This codes for CASSIATISGGTEAFF. Full variable domain (outside the CDR3, taken from reference TRBV19 and TRBJ1-1): DGGITQSPKYLFRKEGQNVTLSCEQNLNHDAMYWYRQDPGQGLRLIYYSQIVNDFQKGDIAEGYSVSREKKESFPLTVTSAQKNPTAFYLCASSIATISGGTEAFFGQGTRLTVV.

The DNA for the CDR3 is TGTGCCAGCAGCCAGGTGCGGGGGCCGGGGTACAATGAGCAGTTCTTC. It specifies CASSQVRGPGYNEQFF. This chain joins TRBV14 and TRBJ2-1, with a tentative D call TRBD2 (7 bases). With 3 bases removed from V and 4 bases from J, the gap between germline ends came to 16 bases. CDR3 size: 16 residues. Germline loops: CDR1 SGHDN, CDR2 FVKESK.

This clone occurred once. The chain employs TRBV14 and TRBJ1-4; 9 bases agree with TRBD1. V lost 0 bases and J lost 10; bases outside the gene matches: 3. Germline V gene sequence: CDR1 SGHDN, CDR2 FVKESK. This CDR3 has 14 residues. For the CDR3, the DNA is TGTGCCAGCAGCCAAGACCCGGGACAGGGAAAACTGTTTTTT. This sequence encodes CASSQDPGQGKLFF.

The CDR3 loop is CASSPTGGSNYGYTF. The CDR3 coding sequence is TGTGCCAGCTCACCGACAGGGGGCTCTAACTATGGCTACACCTTC. The chain carries TRBV18 and TRBJ1-2, with 10 bases that match TRBD1. The junction had 1 base not matched to a gene; V was cut back by 3 bases and J by 0 bases. Germline CDR1 and CDR2: KGHSH and LQKENI. This CDR3 spans 15 amino acids. Using reference TRBV18 and TRBJ1-2 for the parts outside the CDR3, the full variable domain is NAGVMQNPRHLVRRRGQEARLRCSPMKGHSHVYWYRQLPEEGLKFMVYLQKENIIDESGMPKERFSAEFPKEGPSILRIQQVVRGDSAAYFCASSPTGGSNYGYTFGSGTRLTVV.

The rearrangement joins TRBV18 to TRBJ2-2; D ambiguous. Germline V lookup: CDR1 KGHSH, CDR2 LQKENI. The CDR3 contains 13 residues. Trimming took off 5 bases at V and 2 bases at J, with 6 bases between the two ends. The CDR3 is CASSRENTGELFF. CDR3 nucleotide sequence: TGTGCCAGCTCAAGAGAAAACACCGGGGAGCTGTTTTTT.

V usage is TRBV14 and J usage is TRBJ2-1; TRBD1 matches at 8 bases. Germline-derived CDR1 and CDR2 are SGHDN and FVKESK. Losses at the gene ends were 0 bases for V and 3 bases for J; bases not matched to a gene: 4. The CDR3 extends over 16 amino acids. CDR3 amino acids: CASSQDRGHFYNEQFF. The CDR3, as DNA: TGTGCCAGCAGCCAAGACAGGGGGCATTTCTACAATGAGCAGTTCTTC.

The V and J genes are TRBV4-1 and TRBJ1-3; D not certain. The length of the CDR3 is 13 residues. Germline loops: CDR1 MGHRA, CDR2 YSYEKL. V was cut by 0 bases and J by 3 bases, with 3 bases left in between. CDR3: CASSQDSGNTIYF. The CDR3 DNA follows: TGCGCCAGCAGCCAAGATAGTGGAAACACCATATATTTT.

This chain joins TRBV5-5 and TRBJ1-2; D might be TRBD1 (6 bases). Trimming shortened V by 4 bases and J by 3 bases, and 16 bases separated the two germline ends. The length of the CDR3 is 15 residues. CDR1 is SGHKS and CDR2 is YYEKEE in the germline V gene (reference sequence). The CDR3 is CASSRGAGEYYGYTF. The CDR3, as DNA: TGTGCCAGCAGCCGGGGGGCAGGGGAGTACTATGGCTACACCTTC.

The rearrangement links TRBV5-8 to TRBJ2-2; 12 bases fit TRBD2. Germline assignment: CDR1 SGHTS and CDR2 YDEGEE. CDR3 length equals 16 residues. After removal of 4 bases from V and 5 bases from J, the junction contained 6 bases not matched to a gene. CDR3: CASSRRGLAGTGELFF. The CDR3 DNA sequence: TGTGCCAGCAGCCGACGCGGACTAGCGGGGACCGGGGAGCTGTTTTTT.